This TCR beta chain was identified in a study of shared T cell receptors in the human thymus. Sequencing used immunoSEQ multiplex PCR; TCRdb keeps in-frame clones, though not all of them. The profile shows approximately 730,000 clones, approximately 85% of them singletons. Separately, the same data were catalogued under a study of human thymus T cells.

Input material: thymocytes. The receptor was isolated from a girl less than two years old with a congenital heart defect.

Here the CDR3 reads CASSKGAGGIGQPQHF. DNA of the CDR3: TGTGCCAGCAGCAAAGGGGCAGGGGGGATTGGTCAGCCCCAGCATTTT. The chain joins TRBV21-1 to TRBJ1-5; the table's D call, TRBD1, was not checked against the DNA. TRBV21-1 is described as a pseudogene. The CDR3 runs to 16 residues.